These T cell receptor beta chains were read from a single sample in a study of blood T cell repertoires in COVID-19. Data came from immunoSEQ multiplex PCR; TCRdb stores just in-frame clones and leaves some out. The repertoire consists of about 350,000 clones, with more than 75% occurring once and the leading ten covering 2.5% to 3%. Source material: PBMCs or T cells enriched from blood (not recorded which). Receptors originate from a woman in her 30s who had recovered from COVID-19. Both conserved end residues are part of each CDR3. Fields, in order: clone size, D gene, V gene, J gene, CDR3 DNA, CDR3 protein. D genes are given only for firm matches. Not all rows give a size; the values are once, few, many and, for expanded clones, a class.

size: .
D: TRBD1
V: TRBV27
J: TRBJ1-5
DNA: TGTGCCAGCAGTCCCACCGGGACAGGGAACGATCAGCCCCAGCATTTT
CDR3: CASSPTGTGNDQPQHF

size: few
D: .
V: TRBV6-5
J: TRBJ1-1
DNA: TGTGCCAGCAGTTACTCGCACACCCTGAACACTGAAGCTTTCTTT
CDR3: CASSYSHTLNTEAFF

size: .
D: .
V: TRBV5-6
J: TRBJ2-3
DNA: TGTGCCAGCAGCTTGGTAAACAGGAGAAGCACAGATACGCAGTATTTT
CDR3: CASSLVNRRSTDTQYF

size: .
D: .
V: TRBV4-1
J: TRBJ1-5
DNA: TGCGCCAGCAGCCACATACAGGTCGACAATCAGCCCCAGCATTTT
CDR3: CASSHIQVDNQPQHF

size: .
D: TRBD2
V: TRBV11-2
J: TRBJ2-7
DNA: TGTGCCAGCAGCTTAGTGGGAGGGATGTCCTACGAGCAGTACTTC
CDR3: CASSLVGGMSYEQYF

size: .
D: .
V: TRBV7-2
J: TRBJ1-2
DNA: TGTGCCAGCAGCCATCGACAGGACAGACAACAAAAAACCTTC
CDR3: CASSHRQDRQQKTF

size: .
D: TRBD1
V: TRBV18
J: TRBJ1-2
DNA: TGTGCCAGCTCACTAAGCCGGGGACAGGGAGTGGAAGGCTACACCTTC
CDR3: CASSLSRGQGVEGYTF

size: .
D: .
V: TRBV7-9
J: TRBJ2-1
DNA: TGTGCCAGCAGCTTGGGAAGTTGGACAGACGAGCAGTTCTTC
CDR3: CASSLGSWTDEQFF

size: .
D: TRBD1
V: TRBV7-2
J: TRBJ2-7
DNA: TGTGCCAGCAGCCTGACTCCCCCGGGGACAGGACCAAGCTCCTACGAGCAGTACTTC
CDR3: CASSLTPPGTGPSSYEQYF

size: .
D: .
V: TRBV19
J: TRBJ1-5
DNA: TGTGCCAGTAGTACCAGGCCGGGAGTTCGGCCCCAGCATTTT
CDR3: CASSTRPGVRPQHF

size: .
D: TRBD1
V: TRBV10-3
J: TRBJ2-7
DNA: TGTGCCATCGCCGGGACAGAAACACAGCCCTACCCCTACGAGCAGTACTTC
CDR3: CAIAGTETQPYPYEQYF

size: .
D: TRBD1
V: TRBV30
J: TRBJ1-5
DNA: TGTGCCTGGAGTCCTGACAGGGCCCAGCCCCAGCATTTT
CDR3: CAWSPDRAQPQHF

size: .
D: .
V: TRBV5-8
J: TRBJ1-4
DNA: TGTGCCAGCAGCTTGATGGGGGGAGGTAATGAAAAACTGTTTTTT
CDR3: CASSLMGGGNEKLFF

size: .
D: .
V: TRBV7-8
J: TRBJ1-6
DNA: TGTGCCAGCAGCTCCCAATTGGGGCCAGATTCACCCCTCCACTTT
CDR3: CASSSQLGPDSPLHF

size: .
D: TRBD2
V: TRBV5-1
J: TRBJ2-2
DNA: TGCGCCAGCGGGAGGGATGCCGGGGAGCTGTTTTTT
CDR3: CASGRDAGELFF

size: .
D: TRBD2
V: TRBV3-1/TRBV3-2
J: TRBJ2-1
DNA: TGTGCCAGCAGCCAACAAGCGGGGGCCCTCACATACGAATACAATGAGCAGTTCTTC
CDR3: CASSQQAGALTYEYNEQFF

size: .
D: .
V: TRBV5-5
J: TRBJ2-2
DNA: TGTGCCAGCAGCCATGAGCGGAGGTACACCGGGGAGCTGTTTTTT
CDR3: CASSHERRYTGELFF

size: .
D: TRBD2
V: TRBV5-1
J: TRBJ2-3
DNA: TGCGCCAGCAGCGGAGCGGGGACCACAGATACGCAGTATTTT
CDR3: CASSGAGTTDTQYF

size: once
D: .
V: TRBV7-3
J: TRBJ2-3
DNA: TGTGCCAGCAGCTCACAGAGCCGCACAGATACGCAGTATTTT
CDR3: CASSSQSRTDTQYF

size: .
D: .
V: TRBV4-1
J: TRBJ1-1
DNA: TGCGCCAGCAGCCAACCTACAGGGAGGGTCAACACTGAAGCTTTCTTT
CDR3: CASSQPTGRVNTEAFF

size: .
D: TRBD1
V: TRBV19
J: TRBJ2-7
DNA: TGTGCCAGTAGTTCACCGGGACAGTCCTACGAGCAGTACTTC
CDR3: CASSSPGQSYEQYF

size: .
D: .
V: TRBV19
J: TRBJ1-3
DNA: TGTGCCAGTAGTATAGACCGGGCTGGAAACACCATATATTTT
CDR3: CASSIDRAGNTIYF

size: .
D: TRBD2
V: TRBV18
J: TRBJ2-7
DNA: TGTGCCAGCTCACCGCCTAGCGGGGGGATCCTCTACGAGCAGTACTTC
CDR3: CASSPPSGGILYEQYF

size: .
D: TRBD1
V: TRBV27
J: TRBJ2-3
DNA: TGTGCCAGCAGTCTGACAGGGGTCACAGATACGCAGTATTTT
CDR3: CASSLTGVTDTQYF

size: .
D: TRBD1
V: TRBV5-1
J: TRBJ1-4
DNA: TGCGCCAGCAGCGTCCCGAGGACAGGGGCCTTTAATGAAAAACTGTTTTTT
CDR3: CASSVPRTGAFNEKLFF

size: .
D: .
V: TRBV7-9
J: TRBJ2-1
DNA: TGTGCCAGCAGCTCCCCCATCTCCGGGGAGCAGTTCTTC
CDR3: CASSSPISGEQFF

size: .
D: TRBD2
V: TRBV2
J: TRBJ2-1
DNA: TGTGCCAGCAGTGAATTTCAGGGAGGGTACAATGAGCAGTTCTTC
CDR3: CASSEFQGGYNEQFF

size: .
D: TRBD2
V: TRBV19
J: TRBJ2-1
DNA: TGTGCCAGTAGTATAAGCGGGGCCTACAATGAGCAGTTCTTC
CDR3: CASSISGAYNEQFF

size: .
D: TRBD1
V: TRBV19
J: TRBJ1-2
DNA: TGTGCCAGTAGTGGACAGGGGAACTATGGCTACACCTTC
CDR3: CASSGQGNYGYTF

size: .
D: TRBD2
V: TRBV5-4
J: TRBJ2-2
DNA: TGTGCCAGCAGCGGGGGACTAACCACCGGGGAGCTGTTTTTT
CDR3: CASSGGLTTGELFF

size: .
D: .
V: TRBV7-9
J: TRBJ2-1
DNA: TGTGCCAGCAGCTTGGAGGGGTTTCCAAATGAGCAGTTCTTC
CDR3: CASSLEGFPNEQFF

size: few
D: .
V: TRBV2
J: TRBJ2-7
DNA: TGTGCCAGCAGGAGGGGGCTAGCGCTGGGCTCCTACGAGCAGTACTTC
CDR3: CASRRGLALGSYEQYF

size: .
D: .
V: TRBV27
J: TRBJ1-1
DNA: TGTGCCAGCAGTTTATATCCGGGAAGCCTTGAAGCTTTCTTT
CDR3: CASSLYPGSLEAFF

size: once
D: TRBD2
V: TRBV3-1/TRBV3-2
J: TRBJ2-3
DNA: TGTGCCAGCAGCCCGACCCCCGGGACTAGCGGGACCACAGATACGCAGTATTTT
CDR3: CASSPTPGTSGTTDTQYF

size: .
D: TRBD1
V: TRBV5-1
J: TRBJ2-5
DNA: TGCGCCAGCAGTCTCCGGACAGGCATTCAAGAGACCCAGTACTTC
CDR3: CASSLRTGIQETQYF

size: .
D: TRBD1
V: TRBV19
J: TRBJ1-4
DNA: TGTGCCAGCTCTACAGGGGCAAGTAATGAAAAACTGTTTTTT
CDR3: CASSTGASNEKLFF

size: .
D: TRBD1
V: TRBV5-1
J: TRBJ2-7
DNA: TGCGCCAGCAGAGGGGACAGATACGAGCAGTACTTC
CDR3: CASRGDRYEQYF

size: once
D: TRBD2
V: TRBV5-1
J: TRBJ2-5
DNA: TGCGCCAGCAGCAGGGCGACTAGCGGAGTCTACCAAGAGACCCAGTACTTC
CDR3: CASSRATSGVYQETQYF

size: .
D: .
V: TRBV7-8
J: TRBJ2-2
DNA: TGTGCCAGCAGCTTATTCGGGGTTAACACCGGGGAGCTGTTTTTT
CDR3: CASSLFGVNTGELFF

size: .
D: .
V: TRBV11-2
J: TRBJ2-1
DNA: TGTGCCAGCAGCTTTACGGGTTACAATGAGCAGTTCTTC
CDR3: CASSFTGYNEQFF

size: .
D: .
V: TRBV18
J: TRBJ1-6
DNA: TGTGCCAGCTCGGGGCAACTTAATTCACCCCTCCACTTT
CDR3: CASSGQLNSPLHF